Below, one T cell receptor beta chain is given with its context. Its antigen is unknown. This sample is drawn from a study of blood T cells in healthy people across ages. V gave up 2 bases and J gave up 8 bases; unmatched junction bases: 8. Germline V gene sequence: CDR1 LGHNA, CDR2 YNFKEQ. This CDR3 comprises 15 residues. A second PCR, run for roughly 6 to 11 cycles, used a sample-barcoded 5' primer plus a J-beta primer mix. MiXCR was run by TCRdb on the 5' RACE reads, yielding one entry per CDR3 protein. The sample shows 600,000 to 850,000 distinct CDR3 sequences, around 46% of them seen only once. Whole-study results and caveats: A conclusive naive versus antigen-experienced comparison was prevented by the unsorted PBMCs.

This receptor was obtained from a woman between 55 and 75 years old in good health. The chain joins TRBV4-2 to TRBJ1-4; 7 bases map to TRBD1. Source material: blood. Here the CDR3 reads CASSQSGQDGEKLFF. The CDR3 nucleotides are TGTGCCAGCAGCCAATCAGGACAGGATGGGGAAAAACTGTTTTTT.